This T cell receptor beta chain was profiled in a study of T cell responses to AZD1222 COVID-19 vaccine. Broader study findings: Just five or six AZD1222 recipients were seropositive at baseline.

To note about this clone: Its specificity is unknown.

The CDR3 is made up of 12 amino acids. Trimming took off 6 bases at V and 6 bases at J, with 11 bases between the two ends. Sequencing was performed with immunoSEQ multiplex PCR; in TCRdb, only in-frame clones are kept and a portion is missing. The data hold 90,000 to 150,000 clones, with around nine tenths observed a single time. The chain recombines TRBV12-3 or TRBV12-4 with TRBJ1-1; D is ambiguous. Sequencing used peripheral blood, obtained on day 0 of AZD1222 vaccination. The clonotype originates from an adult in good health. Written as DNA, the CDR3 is TGTGCCAGCAGGGTCTCACGAGCTGAAGCTTTCTTT. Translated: CASRVSRAEAFF.